This is a list of T cell receptor beta chains from one sample in a study of identical twins. One entry per CDR3 protein, called by TCRdb with MiXCR from the 5' RACE reads. The sample contains more than 1.5 million distinct CDR3 sequences, roughly a third of which appear only once. The sequenced sample consisted of cord blood. The receptors stem from a newborn girl in good health. The CDR3 runs from the conserved cysteine through the conserved F or W. A D gene is named only where the DNA matches it firmly. Clone size appears in some rows only: once, few, many, or a class for an expanded clone.

j_call,v_call,clone_size,d_call,cdr3_aa,cdr3_nt
TRBJ1-4,TRBV11-2,-,TRBD1,CASSPGDRGQNEKLFF,TGTGCCAGCAGCCCAGGGGACAGGGGGCAAAATGAAAAACTGTTTTTT
TRBJ1-1,TRBV12-3/TRBV12-4,-,-,CASRDNMNTEAFF,TGTGCCAGCAGGGACAACATGAACACTGAAGCTTTCTTT
TRBJ2-4,TRBV28,-,TRBD1,CASSQLARTGGVLDLAKNIQYF,TGTGCCAGCAGTCAACTAGCCCGGACAGGGGGGGTACTCGACTTAGCCAAAAACATTCAGTACTTC
TRBJ2-4,TRBV7-9,-,TRBD2,CASSLREGRENIQYF,TGTGCCAGCAGCTTACGGGAGGGCCGGGAAAACATTCAGTACTTC
TRBJ1-5,TRBV5-5,few,-,CASSLGLHLNQPQHF,TGTGCCAGCAGCTTGGGACTTCACCTCAATCAGCCCCAGCATTTT
TRBJ2-5,TRBV5-1,-,-,CASSLPTDHREGSSLETQYF,TGCGCCAGCAGCTTACCTACCGACCACAGGGAGGGGTCAAGTCTAGAGACCCAGTACTTC
TRBJ2-3,TRBV27,-,-,CASISSRADTQYF,TGTGCCAGCATCTCATCTCGCGCAGATACGCAGTATTTT
TRBJ2-3,TRBV25-1,-,TRBD2,CASSELGRGGPDTQYF,TGTGCCAGCAGTGAACTTGGGCGGGGGGGCCCAGATACGCAGTATTTT
TRBJ2-3,TRBV20-1,few,-,CSASRGTASTDTQYF,TGCAGTGCTAGCCGGGGGACAGCCAGCACAGATACGCAGTATTTT
TRBJ2-7,TRBV7-2,few,-,CASSLTVSSYNEQYF,TGTGCCAGCAGCTTAACCGTCAGCTCCTACAATGAGCAGTACTTC